Here is one T cell receptor beta chain with its context. This record belongs to a study of cytomegalovirus exposure and HLA in healthy donors. Using immunoSEQ multiplex PCR, the repertoire was profiled, and TCRdb retains in-frame clones only, with some absent. The sample lists some 130,000 clones, almost 90% occurring once. CDR3 length equals 14 residues. The V segment lost 4 bases and the J segment 8 bases; nucleotides outside the gene matches: 6. In germline, CDR1 is SGHNT, CDR2 YYREEE (reference sequence). The chain carries TRBV5-4 and TRBJ2-1; 10 bases are a match to TRBD2. The source of this sequence is a man younger than 40 in good health and CMV-seronegative. Sequenced material: PBMCs. The CDR3 protein is CASSPSGSDDEQFF. CDR3 in DNA: TGTGCCAGCAGCCCTAGCGGGAGTGACGATGAGCAGTTCTTC.